What follows are 15 T cell receptor beta chains derived from one specimen sequenced in a study of CD8 T cells in ankylosing spondylitis. TCRdb analysed the 5' RACE reads with MiXCR anew, one entry per CDR3 protein. The table lists around 210,000 distinct CDR3 sequences, roughly 8.2% of them singletons, with 4.5% to 5% in the top ten. Sequencing used blood, either unsorted or a sorted T cell fraction (not recorded which). The origin of the receptors is a female donor with ankylosing spondylitis or in good health (not recorded which).

This clonotype came up many times. The chain joins TRBV2 to TRBJ2-2; 8 positions agree with TRBD1. The CDR3 totals 14 residues. The J segment lost 4 bases and the V segment lost 6 bases, leaving 4 bases of the junction unmatched. Germline lookup yields CDR1 SNHLY and CDR2 FYNNEI. Here the CDR3 reads CASRGDRGTGELFF. The DNA of the CDR3 is TGTGCCAGCAGAGGCGACAGGGGCACCGGGGAGCTGTTTTTT.

The chain combines TRBV28 with TRBJ1-1; D call uncertain. V was cut by 6 bases and J by 4 bases, with 12 bases left in between. The germline V gene has CDR1 MDHEN and CDR2 SYDVKM. This CDR3 has 13 residues. The CDR3 here is CASSTDGRTEAFF. Here the CDR3 DNA reads TGTGCCAGCAGCACGGACGGGCGCACTGAAGCTTTCTTT.

Notes on this clonotype: One base away lies a much larger clone, so this may be a sequencing read error. The chain is built from TRBV7-9 and TRBJ2-1, with TRBD2 identical over 9 bases. V lost 9 bases, J lost 4 bases, and 10 bases stayed unmatched. Germline V gives CDR1 SEHNR, CDR2 FQNEAQ (reference sequence). The CDR3 runs to 15 residues. CDR3 protein: CARSDGLAGYNEQFF. In nucleotides, the CDR3 is TGTGCCAGAAGCGACGGGCTAGCGGGGTACAATGAGCAGTTCTTC.

This clonotype was observed many times. The chain carries TRBV5-1 and TRBJ2-7; D not certain. The germline V gene encodes CDR1 SGHRS and CDR2 YFSETQ. V was shortened by 4 bases and J by 3 bases, with 14 bases between the two germline ends. The CDR3 is 14 amino acids. The chain's CDR3 is CASSRAEGYYEQYF. The CDR3 nucleotides read TGCGCCAGCAGCCGGGCGGAAGGATACTACGAGCAGTACTTC.

V usage is TRBV20-1 and J usage is TRBJ2-1, with D possibly being TRBD1 (7 bases). The CDR3 is 18 amino acids. V was trimmed by 1 base and J by 3 bases, leaving 22 bases between them. CDR1 is DFQATT, CDR2 SNEGSKA, per germline (reference sequence). CDR3 bases: TGCAGTGCTAGAGGACAGGGCGGCTACCTAGCGTTCTACAATGAGCAGTTCTTC. It yields the protein CSARGQGGYLAFYNEQFF.

This clonotype was seen only a few times. V gene TRBV19 combines with J gene TRBJ2-7, with 9 bases matching TRBD1. Germline loops: CDR1 LNHDA, CDR2 SQIVND (reference sequence). V was clipped by 6 bases and J by 4 bases; unmatched bases: 4. This CDR3 is built from 13 residues. The CDR3 region is CASSRTGVYEQYF. CDR3 in DNA: TGTGCCAGTAGCAGGACAGGGGTATACGAGCAGTACTTC.

Concerning this clonotype itself: An end of the junction differs from the germline gene, which may be a read error. The chain joins TRBV29-1 to TRBJ1-2; 8 bases align to TRBD1. The CDR3 extends over 13 amino acids. Germline CDR1 reads SQVTM; CDR2 reads ANQGSEA. The chain's CDR3 is CSADDRGSYDYTF. In DNA, the CDR3 is TGCAGCGCTGACGACAGGGGTAGCTATGACTACACCTTC.

This clonotype appeared many times. The rearrangement joins TRBV5-1 to TRBJ2-1; unclear D gene. V shed 2 bases and J shed 1 base, with 4 bases lying between them. Looked up from germline, CDR1 is SGHRS and CDR2 is YFSETQ. This CDR3 has 13 amino acids. In DNA, the CDR3 is TGCGCCAGCAGCTTCCAGTCCTACAATGAGCAGTTCTTC. Its translation is CASSFQSYNEQFF.

This clonotype was found a few times. The chain has TRBV15 and TRBJ2-4; tentatively, D is TRBD2 (6 bases). The germline CDR1 and CDR2 sequences are LNHNV and YYDKDF (reference sequence). Deletions cut 1 base from V and 0 bases from J, with 16 bases between. This CDR3 contains 18 residues. The CDR3, as DNA: TGTGCCACCAGCAGAGTAACCAGCGGGTACCTAGCCAAAAACATTCAGTACTTC. Translating it yields CATSRVTSGYLAKNIQYF.

This clonotype came up many times. The chain is built from TRBV24-1 and TRBJ2-1, with D uncertain. This CDR3 has 11 amino acids. Between the trimmed V and J ends, which lost 6 bases and 4 bases, there was a span of 3 bases. Per germline, CDR1 KGHDR and CDR2 SFDVKD. The CDR3, as DNA: TGTGCCACCAGTAGATACAATGAGCAGTTCTTC. This gives the protein CATSRYNEQFF.

There are many counts of this clonotype. The chain recombines TRBV12-3 or TRBV12-4 with TRBJ2-3; D is possibly TRBD1 (5 bases). The CDR3 has 16 residues. V gave up 0 bases and J gave up 2 bases, with 12 bases separating them. DNA for the CDR3: TGTGCCAGCAGTTTAGCTGGCGGACACAACACAGATACGCAGTATTTT. Translating gives CASSLAGGHNTDTQYF.

This clonotype was counted at least ten times. V and J are TRBV5-1 and TRBJ2-3; D is perhaps TRBD1 (5 bases). This CDR3 is 15 amino acids long. Trimming left V 6 bases short and J 2 bases short, with 16 bases between. Germline V lookup: CDR1 SGHRS, CDR2 YFSETQ. The CDR3 loop reads CASNLGAGLTDTQYF. CDR3 coding DNA: TGCGCCAGCAACCTTGGGGCAGGGCTCACAGATACGCAGTATTTT.

This clonotype showed up many times. The V and J genes are TRBV20-1 and TRBJ1-5; D is undetermined. Germline CDR1 is DFQATT and CDR2 is SNEGSKA (reference sequence). This CDR3 has 14 residues. The germline V and J ends were trimmed by 3 bases and 0 bases, with 9 bases remaining between them. In nucleotides, the CDR3 is TGCAGTGCTAGCGCGGGGAGTAGCAATCAGCCCCAGCATTTT. Its protein product is CSASAGSSNQPQHF.

This clonotype occurred a few times. The rearrangement joins TRBV7-2 to TRBJ1-1; 7 positions agree with TRBD1. Germline V CDR1 and CDR2: SGHTA, FQGNSA. The CDR3 extends over 16 amino acids. After removal of 5 bases from V and 0 bases from J, the junction contained 9 bases not matched to a gene. The DNA of the CDR3 is TGTGCCAGCAGCCCTGGGGTAGGGGGCATGAACACTGAAGCTTTCTTT. It yields the protein CASSPGVGGMNTEAFF.

The chain carries TRBV5-1 and TRBJ2-7; D possibly uses TRBD1 or TRBD2 (5 bases each). This CDR3 is 14 amino acids long. The ends were cut back, 2 bases at V and 2 bases at J, with 11 bases in the middle. Germline V gene sequence: CDR1 SGHRS, CDR2 YFSETQ. The CDR3 nucleotides read TGCGCCAGCAGCTTTGGGGGTGACACCTACGAGCAGTACTTC. Translating it yields CASSFGGDTYEQYF.